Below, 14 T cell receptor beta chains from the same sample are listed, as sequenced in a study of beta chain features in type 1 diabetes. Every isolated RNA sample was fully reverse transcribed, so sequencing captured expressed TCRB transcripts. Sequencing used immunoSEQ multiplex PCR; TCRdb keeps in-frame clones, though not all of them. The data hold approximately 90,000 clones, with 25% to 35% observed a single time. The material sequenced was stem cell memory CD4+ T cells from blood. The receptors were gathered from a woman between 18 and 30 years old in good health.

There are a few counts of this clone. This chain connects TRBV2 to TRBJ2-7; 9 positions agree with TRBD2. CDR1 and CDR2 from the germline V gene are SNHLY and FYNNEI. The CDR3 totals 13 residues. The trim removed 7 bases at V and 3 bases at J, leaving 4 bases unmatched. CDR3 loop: CASKREEFYEQYF. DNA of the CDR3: TGTGCCAGCAAGCGGGAGGAGTTCTACGAGCAGTACTTC.

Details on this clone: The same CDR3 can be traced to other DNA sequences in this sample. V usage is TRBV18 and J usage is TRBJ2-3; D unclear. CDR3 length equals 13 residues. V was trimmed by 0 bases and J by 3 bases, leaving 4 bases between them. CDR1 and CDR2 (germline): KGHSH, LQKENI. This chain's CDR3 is CASSPPSTDTQYF. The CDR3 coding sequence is TGTGCCAGCTCACCACCATCAACAGATACGCAGTATTTT.

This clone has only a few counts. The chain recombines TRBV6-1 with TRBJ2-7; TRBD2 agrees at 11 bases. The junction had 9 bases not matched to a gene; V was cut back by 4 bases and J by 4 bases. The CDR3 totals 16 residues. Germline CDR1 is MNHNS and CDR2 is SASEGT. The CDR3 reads CASSGLSGRAWYEQYF. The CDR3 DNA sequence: TGTGCCAGCAGTGGACTTAGCGGGAGGGCCTGGTACGAGCAGTACTTC.

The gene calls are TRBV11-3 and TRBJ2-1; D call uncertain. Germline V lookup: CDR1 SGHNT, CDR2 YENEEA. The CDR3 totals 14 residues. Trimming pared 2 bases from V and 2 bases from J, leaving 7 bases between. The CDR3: CASSLSSAYNEQFF. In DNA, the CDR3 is TGTGCCAGCAGCTTAAGCAGCGCCTACAATGAGCAGTTCTTC.

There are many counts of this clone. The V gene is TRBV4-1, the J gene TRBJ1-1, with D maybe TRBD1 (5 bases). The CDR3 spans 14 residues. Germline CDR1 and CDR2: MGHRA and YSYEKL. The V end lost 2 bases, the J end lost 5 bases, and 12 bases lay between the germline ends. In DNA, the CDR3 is TGCGCCAGCAGCCAATTCAGGGAGGGGACTGAAGCTTTCTTT. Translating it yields CASSQFREGTEAFF.

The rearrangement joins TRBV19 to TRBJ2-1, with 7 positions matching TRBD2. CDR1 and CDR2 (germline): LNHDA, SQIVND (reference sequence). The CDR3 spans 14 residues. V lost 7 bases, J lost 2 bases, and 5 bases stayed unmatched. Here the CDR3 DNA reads TGTGCCAGTACCCCCGGGACTACCTACAATGAGCAGTTCTTC. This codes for CASTPGTTYNEQFF. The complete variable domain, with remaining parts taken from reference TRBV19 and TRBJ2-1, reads DGGITQSPKYLFRKEGQNVTLSCEQNLNHDAMYWYRQDPGQGLRLIYYSQIVNDFQKGDIAEGYSVSREKKESFPLTVTSAQKNPTAFYLCASTPGTTYNEQFFGPGTRLTVL.

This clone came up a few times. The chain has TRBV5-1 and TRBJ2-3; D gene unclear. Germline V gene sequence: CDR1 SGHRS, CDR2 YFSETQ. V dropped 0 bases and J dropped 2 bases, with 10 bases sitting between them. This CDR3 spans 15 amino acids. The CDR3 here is CASSLGSVLTDTQYF. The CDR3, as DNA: TGCGCCAGCAGCTTGGGATCGGTTCTCACAGATACGCAGTATTTT.

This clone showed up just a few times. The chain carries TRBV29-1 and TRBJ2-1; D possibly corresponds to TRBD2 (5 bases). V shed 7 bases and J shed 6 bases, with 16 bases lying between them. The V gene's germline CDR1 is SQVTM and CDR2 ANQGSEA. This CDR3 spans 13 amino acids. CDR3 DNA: TGCAGCGGAGTGCGCGGAGGAGGCAATGAGCAGTTCTTC. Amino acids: CSGVRGGGNEQFF.

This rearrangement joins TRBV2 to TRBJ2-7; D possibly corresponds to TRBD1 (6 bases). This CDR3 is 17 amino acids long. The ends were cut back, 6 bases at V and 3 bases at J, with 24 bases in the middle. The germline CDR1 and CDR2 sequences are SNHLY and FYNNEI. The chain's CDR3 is CASRGTQQGMGLYEQYF. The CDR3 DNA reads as TGTGCCAGCAGGGGGACCCAACAGGGTATGGGTCTCTACGAGCAGTACTTC. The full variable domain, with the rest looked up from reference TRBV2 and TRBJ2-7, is EPEVTQTPSHQVTQMGQEVILRCVPISNHLYFYWYRQILGQKVEFLVSFYNNEISEKSEIFDDQFSVERPDGSNFTLKIRSTKLEDSAMYFCASRGTQQGMGLYEQYFGPGTRLTVT.

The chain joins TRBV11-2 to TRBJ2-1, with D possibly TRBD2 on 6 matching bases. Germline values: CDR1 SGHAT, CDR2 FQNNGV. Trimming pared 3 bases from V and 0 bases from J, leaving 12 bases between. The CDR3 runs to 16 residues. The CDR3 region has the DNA TGTGCCAGCAGCTTTTTAGCGGCCAGCTCCTACAATGAGCAGTTCTTC. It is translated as CASSFLAASSYNEQFF.

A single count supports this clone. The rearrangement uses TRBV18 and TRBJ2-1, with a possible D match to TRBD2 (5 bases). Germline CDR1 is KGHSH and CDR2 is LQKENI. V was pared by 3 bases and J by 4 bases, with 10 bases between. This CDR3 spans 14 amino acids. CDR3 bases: TGTGCCAGCTCACCCAGGACTCAGTACAATGAGCAGTTCTTC. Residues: CASSPRTQYNEQFF.

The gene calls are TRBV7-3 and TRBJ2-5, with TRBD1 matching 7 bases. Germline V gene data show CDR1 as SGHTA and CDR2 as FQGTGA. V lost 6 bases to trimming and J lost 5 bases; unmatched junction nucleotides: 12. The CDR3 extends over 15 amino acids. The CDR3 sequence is CASSPGRGGSETQYF. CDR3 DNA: TGTGCCAGCAGTCCCGGACGAGGGGGCAGTGAGACCCAGTACTTC.

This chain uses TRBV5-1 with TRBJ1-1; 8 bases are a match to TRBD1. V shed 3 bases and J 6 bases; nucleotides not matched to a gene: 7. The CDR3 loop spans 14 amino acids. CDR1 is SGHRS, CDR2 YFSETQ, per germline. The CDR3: CASSWGTGSPEAFF. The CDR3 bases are TGCGCCAGCAGCTGGGGGACAGGATCGCCTGAAGCTTTCTTT.

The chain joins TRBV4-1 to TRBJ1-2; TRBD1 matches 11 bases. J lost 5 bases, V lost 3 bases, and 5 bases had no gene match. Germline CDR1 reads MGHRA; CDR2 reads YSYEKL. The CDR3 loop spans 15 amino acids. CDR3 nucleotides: TGCGCCAGCAGCCAGGGGACAGGGGGTTTATATGGCTACACCTTC. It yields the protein CASSQGTGGLYGYTF.